The 9 T cell receptor beta chains presented below share a single source sample, sequenced in a study of neurological immune-mediated disorders. TCRdb called the 5' RACE reads again in MiXCR, with one record for every CDR3 protein. The sample has about 70,000 distinct CDR3 sequences, roughly 3% seen once. The sequenced material came from PBMCs. All receptors derive from a woman in her forties or fifties with multiple sclerosis.

This clonotype was counted ten times or more. The J gene is TRBJ2-5, the V gene TRBV20-1, with 7 bases that match TRBD1. The CDR3 runs 13 residues. V was clipped by 5 bases and J by 2 bases; unmatched bases: 5. Germline V CDR1 and CDR2: DFQATT, SNEGSKA (reference sequence). The CDR3: CSADGTDQETQYF. For the CDR3, the DNA is TGCAGTGCTGACGGGACAGATCAAGAGACCCAGTACTTC.

This clonotype has a count of ten or more. V usage is TRBV29-1 and J usage is TRBJ2-7, with 8 bases that match TRBD2. The CDR3 has 14 amino acids. The V segment lost 4 bases and the J segment 6 bases; nucleotides outside the gene matches: 11. CDR1 and CDR2 from the germline V gene are SQVTM and ANQGSEA. DNA of the CDR3: TGCAGCGTTGCCCAGGCGGGGGGTAGCATCGAGCAGTACTTC. This sequence encodes CSVAQAGGSIEQYF.

At least ten counts were recorded for this clonotype. This rearrangement joins TRBV29-1 to TRBJ1-5; 7 bases are shared with TRBD1. V trimming: 6 bases; J trimming: 0 bases; junction bases outside the gene matches: 5. The CDR3 contains 14 residues. Germline CDR1 and CDR2: SQVTM and ANQGSEA. CDR3 residues: CSVAQGNSNQPQHF. The CDR3 coding sequence is TGCAGCGTGGCACAGGGGAATAGCAATCAGCCCCAGCATTTT.

This clonotype was seen repeatedly, ten times or more. The chain uses TRBV7-2 and TRBJ1-5; D unresolved. Trimming shortened V by 1 base and J by 2 bases, and 6 bases separated the two germline ends. Per the germline V gene, CDR1 is SGHTA and CDR2 is FQGNSA. The CDR3 totals 14 residues. CDR3 nucleotides: TGTGCCAGCAGCTTAGTTCCGGGCAATCAGCCCCAGCATTTT. It codes for CASSLVPGNQPQHF.

This clonotype was observed many times. This chain links TRBV19 with TRBJ1-1; 8 bases agree with TRBD1. The CDR3 covers 13 residues. The V segment lost 5 bases and the J segment 7 bases; nucleotides outside the gene matches: 6. The germline CDR1 and CDR2 sequences are LNHDA and SQIVND (reference sequence). The CDR3: CASSSRTGREAFF. The CDR3 nucleotides read TGTGCCAGTAGTTCCCGGACAGGGCGTGAAGCTTTCTTT.

In this sample, this clonotype turned up many times. The chain links TRBV10-3 to TRBJ2-1; TRBD2 aligns across 8 bases. Germline V gene data show CDR1 as ENHRY and CDR2 as SYGVKD. CDR3 length: 15 amino acids. The V and J ends lost 6 bases and 9 bases, in that order; junction bases with no gene match: 13. CDR3 nucleotide sequence: TGTGCCATCAGGGGCACCGGGACTAGGGGCGGTGAGCAGTTCTTC. Its protein is CAIRGTGTRGGEQFF.

This clonotype was counted many times. V gene TRBV20-1 combines with J gene TRBJ2-3; TRBD2 agrees at 13 bases. V lost 4 bases to trimming and J lost 1 base; unmatched junction nucleotides: 5. The CDR3 loop spans 16 amino acids. The germline V gene encodes CDR1 DFQATT and CDR2 SNEGSKA (reference sequence). The CDR3 is CSATPGTSGGTDTQYF. The CDR3 region has the DNA TGCAGTGCTACCCCAGGGACTAGCGGGGGCACAGATACGCAGTATTTT.

This clonotype was recorded many times. The chain combines TRBV2 with TRBJ2-5; 8 bases align to TRBD1. CDR1 is SNHLY and CDR2 is FYNNEI in the germline V gene. This CDR3 comprises 13 residues. V shed 4 bases, J shed 2 bases, and the junction held 0 bases outside the gene matches. CDR3 sequence reads: CASSGTGQETQYF. The DNA for the CDR3 is TGTGCCAGCAGTGGGACAGGGCAAGAGACCCAGTACTTC.

This clonotype was observed many times. The genes are TRBV5-1 and TRBJ2-2; tentatively, D is TRBD1 (6 bases). CDR3 length: 16 residues. Germline loops: CDR1 SGHRS, CDR2 YFSETQ. V lost 0 bases and J lost 1, with 10 bases in between. The CDR3 reads CASSLDVTGNTGELFF. The CDR3 bases are TGCGCCAGCAGCTTGGATGTGACAGGGAACACCGGGGAGCTGTTTTTT. Full variable domain (rest looked up from reference TRBV5-1 and TRBJ2-2): KAGVTQTPRYLIKTRGQQVTLSCSPISGHRSVSWYQQTPGQGLQFLFEYFSETQRNKGNFPGRFSGRQFSNSRSEMNVSTLELGDSALYLCASSLDVTGNTGELFFGEGSRLTVL.